This T cell receptor (beta chain) was profiled in a study of blood T cells in healthy people across ages. The use of a sample-barcoded 5' primer and a J-beta primer mix characterized a second PCR of roughly 7 to 11 cycles. Each CDR3 protein gets one entry after TCRdb re-called the 5' RACE reads with MiXCR. There are some 850,000 distinct CDR3 sequences in the sample; roughly 26% occur only once, and 3% lies in the top ten. Looked up from germline, CDR1 is DFQATT and CDR2 is SNEGSKA (reference sequence). CDR3 length equals 13 residues. This sample also belongs to another study, concerning T cells of mothers and their children.

The chain combines TRBV20-1 with TRBJ2-5, with TRBD1 as a possible D gene (6 bases). Matching the DNA end better, TRBJ2-1 makes the J call doubtful. Material: blood. This clonotype originated in a boy aged 10-17 years in good health. CDR3 DNA sequence: TGCAGTGCTAGAGATCAACAGGGTCCTGAGCAGTTCTTC. This encodes CSARDQQGPEQFF.